This is a list of T cell receptor beta chains from one sample in a study of blood T cell repertoires in COVID-19. The table came from immunoSEQ multiplex PCR; TCRdb's copy has only in-frame clones and leaves some out. The top ten hold 7.5% to 9% of the sample, which has around 250,000 clones, approximately 87% seen once. Sequencing was performed on peripheral blood. These receptors were obtained from a human donor in a cohort sampled during active COVID-19. The CDR3 runs from the conserved cysteine through the conserved F or W. The D gene is left open where the match is weak. Size is omitted from some rows. Given values are once, few, many or a class for expanded clones.

d_call: .
v_call: TRBV4-1
j_call: TRBJ1-3
clone_size: .
cdr3_nt: TGCGCCAGCAGCCAAGGGACAATGGGAAACACCATATATTTT
cdr3_aa: CASSQGTMGNTIYF

d_call: .
v_call: TRBV5-8
j_call: TRBJ2-1
clone_size: .
cdr3_nt: TGTGCCAGCAGCTTGGGGGTGAGGGGGACGGGGAATGAGCAGTTCTTC
cdr3_aa: CASSLGVRGTGNEQFF

d_call: TRBD1
v_call: TRBV27
j_call: TRBJ2-4
clone_size: .
cdr3_nt: TGTGCCAGCAGTAAACAGGGGGTGGCCAAAAACATTCAGTACTTC
cdr3_aa: CASSKQGVAKNIQYF

d_call: TRBD1
v_call: TRBV2
j_call: TRBJ2-5
clone_size: once
cdr3_nt: TGTGCCAGCAGTGAACGGCAGGGGACAGCGGAGACCCAGTACTTC
cdr3_aa: CASSERQGTAETQYF

d_call: .
v_call: TRBV11-2
j_call: TRBJ2-7
clone_size: .
cdr3_nt: TGTGCCAGCAGCTTATACCTCACTCAGGGTCCTAACGAGCAGTACTTC
cdr3_aa: CASSLYLTQGPNEQYF

d_call: TRBD1
v_call: TRBV7-6
j_call: TRBJ2-1
clone_size: .
cdr3_nt: TGTGCCAGCAGCATGGCCGGGACAGGGTCAAAAGAGCAGTTCTTC
cdr3_aa: CASSMAGTGSKEQFF

d_call: .
v_call: TRBV5-4
j_call: TRBJ2-5
clone_size: .
cdr3_nt: TGTGCCAGCAGCTCCCCTAGCGAAGCGGCCCAGTACTTC
cdr3_aa: CASSSPSEAAQYF

d_call: TRBD2
v_call: TRBV24-1
j_call: TRBJ2-3
clone_size: .
cdr3_nt: TGTGCCACCAGTGATCCGGGACTAGCGGGGGGTGATACGCAGTATTTT
cdr3_aa: CATSDPGLAGGDTQYF

d_call: TRBD1
v_call: TRBV6-2/TRBV6-3
j_call: TRBJ1-1
clone_size: .
cdr3_nt: TGTGCCAGCAGTTTCTCCCCAGGGGGTTGGTCTGAAGCTTTCTTT
cdr3_aa: CASSFSPGGWSEAFF

d_call: .
v_call: TRBV4-1
j_call: TRBJ1-2
clone_size: once
cdr3_nt: TGCGCCAGCAGCCAAGAGCCGTCAGCTAACTATGGCTACACCTTC
cdr3_aa: CASSQEPSANYGYTF

d_call: TRBD2
v_call: TRBV5-1
j_call: TRBJ2-1
clone_size: .
cdr3_nt: TGCGCCAGCAGCCGGGATCGGCGGGGGGGTGAGCAGTTCTTC
cdr3_aa: CASSRDRRGGEQFF

d_call: .
v_call: TRBV10-3
j_call: TRBJ2-7
clone_size: .
cdr3_nt: TGTGCCATCAGTGAGCTTGCGTGGGGAGGTTACGAGCAGTACTTC
cdr3_aa: CAISELAWGGYEQYF

d_call: .
v_call: TRBV5-1
j_call: TRBJ1-2
clone_size: .
cdr3_nt: TGCGCCAGCAGCTTTGAAACTCAGGGGAACTATGGCTACACCTTC
cdr3_aa: CASSFETQGNYGYTF

d_call: .
v_call: TRBV5-5
j_call: TRBJ1-1
clone_size: few
cdr3_nt: TGTGCCAGCAGCTTGTCAGGGATATCTGAAGCTTTCTTT
cdr3_aa: CASSLSGISEAFF

d_call: .
v_call: TRBV6-5
j_call: TRBJ2-7
clone_size: .
cdr3_nt: TGTGCCAGCAGCGCCTACGACCGCTCACCGGGCGAGCAGTACTTC
cdr3_aa: CASSAYDRSPGEQYF

d_call: TRBD2
v_call: TRBV4-1
j_call: TRBJ2-3
clone_size: .
cdr3_nt: TGCGCCAGCAGCCAAACCTGGCTAGCGGAGCCAGATACGCAGTATTTT
cdr3_aa: CASSQTWLAEPDTQYF

d_call: .
v_call: TRBV6-2/TRBV6-3
j_call: TRBJ2-1
clone_size: .
cdr3_nt: TGTGCCAGCAGTTATGGTGGGGGCACCTACAATGAGCAGTTCTTC
cdr3_aa: CASSYGGGTYNEQFF